The T cell receptor beta chain under discussion was sequenced for a study of T cells after yellow fever vaccination. This clonotype appeared a few times. Its antigen remains unknown. CDR3 length equals 14 residues. Germline V lookup: CDR1 SGHTS, CDR2 YDEGEE. V lost 0 bases to trimming and J lost 6 bases, with 12 bases between them. TCR cDNA, made by 5'RACE template switching, carried an added universal primer site and UMIs. TCRdb reprocessed the 5' RACE reads with MiXCR, giving one entry per CDR3 protein. The repertoire consists of hundreds of thousands of distinct CDR3 sequences, with approximately 13% occurring once and the leading ten covering about 16%. Study-wide results and limits: Contamination of FACS-sorted repertoires by abundant clonotypes from the bulk population could occur. On re-exposure, the response was weaker but peaked faster, at day 5 versus 15.

Sequenced here: PBMCs, sampled on the day of the yellow fever booster vaccination. The gene calls are TRBV5-8 and TRBJ1-1; no firm D call. This receptor was obtained from a young man who received the YFV17D yellow fever vaccine. In DNA form, the CDR3 reads TGTGCCAGCAGCTTGGAGGAGGGTAGACCTGAAGCTTTCTTT. Encoded protein: CASSLEEGRPEAFF.